Detailed here is one TCR beta chain. Its antigen is still unknown. The germline gene is not matched at one end of the junction; a read error may be the cause. The record originates from a study of OX40 agonist ivuxolimab in advanced cancers. Study context: Patients with hepatocellular carcinoma, melanoma, renal cell or head and neck cancer made up the dose-escalation patients.

Clones were sequenced by immunoSEQ multiplex PCR, and TCRdb holds only the in-frame ones, with some missing. The sample gives about 53,000 clones, over 75% of which show up once; 11% is in the top ten. Study results and caveats: Nonresponders included some who also had low normalized T-cell clonal expansion. Both CD4+ and CD8+ T cell populations in blood had undergone clonal expansion by week 6 at 0.1 to 3.0 mg/kg. Determination of antigen specificity was not performed for the expanded peripheral T cells.

This clonotype was obtained from an adult with an advanced solid tumor such as melanoma, head and neck, liver or kidney cancer. The source material was CD4+ or CD8+ T cells sorted from blood, sampled in a trial of the OX40 agonist ivuxolimab.

In DNA, the CDR3 is TGCGGCGTTGAGGCGAGTCGGACAGGCCCCACAGATACGCAGTATTTT. As protein: CGVEASRTGPTDTQYF. This chain connects TRBV29-1 to TRBJ2-3; TRBD1 matches at 7 bases. CDR3 size: 16 residues. Germline CDR1 SQVTM, CDR2 ANQGSEA.